The present entry profiles one T cell receptor beta chain with its context. Its cognate antigen is unknown. Sequence at one end of the junction differs from germline and may be a read error. This sample is drawn from a study of blood T cells in healthy people across ages. Looking at the study overall: Per two T cells, template switching captured roughly one barcoded beta molecule.

Germline assignment: CDR1 SGDLS and CDR2 YYNGEE. This CDR3 is built from 16 residues. A second PCR of roughly 6 to 12 cycles used a sample-barcoded 5' primer and a J-beta primer mix. Each CDR3 protein gets one entry after TCRdb re-called the 5' RACE reads with MiXCR. This sample has around 1.5 million distinct CDR3 sequences; 34% occur once, and the top ten carry 10% to 12%. Donors gave ten milliliters of peripheral blood apiece. Total RNA was extracted at no less than 6 micrograms per sample. Overall study findings and caveats: Across the age range, TCR beta diversity per million T cells fell in a roughly linear way.

The chain is built from TRBV9 and TRBJ2-3, with D possibly called TRBD1 or TRBD2 (6 bases each). The sequence derives from a woman younger than 45 in good health. Sequenced: blood. The CDR3 loop reads CAGSVTGAALGDTQYF. CDR3 in DNA: TGTGCCGGCAGCGTAACGGGGGCAGCCCTCGGGGATACGCAGTATTTT.